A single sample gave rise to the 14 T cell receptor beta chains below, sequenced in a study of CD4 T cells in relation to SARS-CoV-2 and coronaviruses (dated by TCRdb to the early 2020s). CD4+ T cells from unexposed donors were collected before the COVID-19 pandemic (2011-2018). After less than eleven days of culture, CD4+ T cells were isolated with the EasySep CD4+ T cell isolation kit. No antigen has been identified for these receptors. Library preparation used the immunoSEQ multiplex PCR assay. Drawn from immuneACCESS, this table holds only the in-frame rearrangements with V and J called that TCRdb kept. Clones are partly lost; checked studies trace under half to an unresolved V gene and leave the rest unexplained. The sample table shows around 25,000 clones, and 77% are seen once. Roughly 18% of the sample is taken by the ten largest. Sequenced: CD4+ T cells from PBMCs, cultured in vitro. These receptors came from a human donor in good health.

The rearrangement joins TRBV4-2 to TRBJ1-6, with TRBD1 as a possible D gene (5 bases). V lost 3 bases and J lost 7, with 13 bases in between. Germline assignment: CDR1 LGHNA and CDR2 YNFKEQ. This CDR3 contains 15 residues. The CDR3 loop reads CASSHARGGNSPLHF. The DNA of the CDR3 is TGTGCCAGCAGCCATGCGCGCGGGGGGAATTCACCCCTCCACTTT.

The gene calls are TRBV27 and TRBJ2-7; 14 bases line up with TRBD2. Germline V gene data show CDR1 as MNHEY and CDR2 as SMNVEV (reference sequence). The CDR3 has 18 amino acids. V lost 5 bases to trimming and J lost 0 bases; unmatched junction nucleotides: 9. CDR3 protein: CASSMTSGRAPNSYEQYF. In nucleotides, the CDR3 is TGTGCCAGCAGTATGACTAGCGGGAGGGCCCCGAACTCCTACGAGCAGTACTTC.

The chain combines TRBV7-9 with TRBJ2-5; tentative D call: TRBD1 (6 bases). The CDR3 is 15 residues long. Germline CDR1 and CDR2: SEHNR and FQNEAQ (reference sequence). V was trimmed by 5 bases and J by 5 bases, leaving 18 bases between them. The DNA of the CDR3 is TGTGCCAGCAGCGCGCGCGACAGGCTCCAGGAGACCCAGTACTTC. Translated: CASSARDRLQETQYF.

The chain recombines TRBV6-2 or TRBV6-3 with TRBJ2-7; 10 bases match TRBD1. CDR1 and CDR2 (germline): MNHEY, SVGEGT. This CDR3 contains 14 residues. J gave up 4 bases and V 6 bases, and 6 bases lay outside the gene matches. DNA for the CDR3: TGTGCCAGCAGCCCCGGACAGGGGGTGTACGAGCAGTACTTC. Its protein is CASSPGQGVYEQYF.

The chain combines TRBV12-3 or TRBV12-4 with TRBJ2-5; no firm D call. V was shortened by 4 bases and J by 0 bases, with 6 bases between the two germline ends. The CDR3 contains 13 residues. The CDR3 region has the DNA TGTGCCAGCAGTTCGACCGACCAAGAGACCCAGTACTTC. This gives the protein CASSSTDQETQYF.

The CDR3 sequence is CASRLDSTNYGYTF. CDR3 bases: TGTGCCAGCAGACTGGACAGCACTAACTATGGCTACACCTTC. The chain uses TRBV6-5 and TRBJ1-2; D may be TRBD1 (6 bases). Germline V gives CDR1 MNHEY, CDR2 SVGAGI. The CDR3 has 14 amino acids. V was trimmed by 6 bases and J by 0 bases, leaving 11 bases between them.

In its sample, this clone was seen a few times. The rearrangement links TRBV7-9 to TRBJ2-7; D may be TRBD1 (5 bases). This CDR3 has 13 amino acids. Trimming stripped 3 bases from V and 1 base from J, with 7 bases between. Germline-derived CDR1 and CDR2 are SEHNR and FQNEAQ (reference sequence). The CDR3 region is CASSFRASYEQYF. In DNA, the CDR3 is TGTGCCAGCAGCTTCAGGGCTTCCTACGAGCAGTACTTC. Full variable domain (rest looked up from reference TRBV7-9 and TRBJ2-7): DTGVSQNPRHKITKRGQNVTFRCDPISEHNRLYWYRQTLGQGPEFLTYFQNEAQLEKSRLLSDRFSAERPKGSFSTLEIQRTEQGDSAMYLCASSFRASYEQYFGPGTRLTVT.

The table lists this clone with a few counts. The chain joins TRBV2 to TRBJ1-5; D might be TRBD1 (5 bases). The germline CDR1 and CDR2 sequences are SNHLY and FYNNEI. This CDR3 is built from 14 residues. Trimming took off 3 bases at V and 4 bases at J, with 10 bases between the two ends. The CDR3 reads CASSEGGANQPQHF. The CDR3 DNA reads TGTGCCAGCAGTGAGGGAGGGGCAAATCAGCCCCAGCATTTT.

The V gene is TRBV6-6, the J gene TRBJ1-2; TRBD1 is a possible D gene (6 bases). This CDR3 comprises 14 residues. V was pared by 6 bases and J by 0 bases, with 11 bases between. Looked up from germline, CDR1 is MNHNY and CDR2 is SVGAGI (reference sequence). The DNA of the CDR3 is TGTGCCAGCAGCCAACAGGGACCTAACTATGGCTACACCTTC. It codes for CASSQQGPNYGYTF.

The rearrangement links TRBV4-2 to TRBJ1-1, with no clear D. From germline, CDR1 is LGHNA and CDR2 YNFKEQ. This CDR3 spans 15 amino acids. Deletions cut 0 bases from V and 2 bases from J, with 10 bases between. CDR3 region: CASSQEGTPNTEAFF. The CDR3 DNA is TGTGCCAGCAGCCAAGAAGGTACCCCTAACACTGAAGCTTTCTTT.

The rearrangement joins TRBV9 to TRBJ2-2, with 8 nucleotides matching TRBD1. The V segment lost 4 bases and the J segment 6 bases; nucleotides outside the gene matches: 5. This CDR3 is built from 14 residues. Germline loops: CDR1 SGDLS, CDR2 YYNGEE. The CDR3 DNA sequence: TGTGCCAGCAGCACCCGACAGGGGCCCGGGGAGCTGTTTTTT. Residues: CASSTRQGPGELFF.

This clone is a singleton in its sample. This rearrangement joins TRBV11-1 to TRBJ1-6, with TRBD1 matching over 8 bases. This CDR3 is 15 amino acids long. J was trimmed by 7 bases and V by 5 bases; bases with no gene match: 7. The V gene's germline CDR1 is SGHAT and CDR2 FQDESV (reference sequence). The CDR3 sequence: CASSPGQGANSPLHF. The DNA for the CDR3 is TGTGCCAGCAGCCCCGGACAGGGAGCGAATTCACCCCTCCACTTT. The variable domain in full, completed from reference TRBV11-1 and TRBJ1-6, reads EAEVAQSPRYKITEKSQAVAFWCDPISGHATLYWYRQILGQGPELLVQFQDESVVDDSQLPKDRFSAERLKGVDSTLKIQPAELGDSAMYLCASSPGQGANSPLHFGNGTRLTVT.

CDR3 in amino acids: CASSLEGQGWETQYF. The CDR3 DNA reads TGCGCCAGCAGCTTGGAAGGACAGGGGTGGGAGACCCAGTACTTC. This chain uses TRBV5-1 with TRBJ2-5; 9 bases align to TRBD1. The CDR3 is 15 amino acids. V was clipped by 0 bases and J by 5 bases; unmatched bases: 5. Germline-derived CDR1 and CDR2 are SGHRS and YFSETQ.

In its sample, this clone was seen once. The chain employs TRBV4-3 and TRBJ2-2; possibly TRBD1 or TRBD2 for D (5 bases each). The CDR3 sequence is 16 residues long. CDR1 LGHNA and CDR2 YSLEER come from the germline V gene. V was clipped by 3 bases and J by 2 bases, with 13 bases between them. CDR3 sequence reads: CASSQLRDLNTGELFF. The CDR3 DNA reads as TGCGCCAGCAGCCAGCTACGGGACCTCAACACCGGGGAGCTGTTTTTT.